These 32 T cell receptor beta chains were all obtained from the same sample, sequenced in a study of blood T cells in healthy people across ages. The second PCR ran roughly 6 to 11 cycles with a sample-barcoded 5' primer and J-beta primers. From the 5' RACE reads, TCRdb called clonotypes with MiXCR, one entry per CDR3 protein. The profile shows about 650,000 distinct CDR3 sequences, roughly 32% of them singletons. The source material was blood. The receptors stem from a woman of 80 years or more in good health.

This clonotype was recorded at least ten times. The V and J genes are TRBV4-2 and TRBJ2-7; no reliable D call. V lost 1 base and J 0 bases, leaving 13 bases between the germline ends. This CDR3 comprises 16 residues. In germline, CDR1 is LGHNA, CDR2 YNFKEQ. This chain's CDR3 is CASSQGLGQNSYEQYF. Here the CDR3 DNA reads TGTGCCAGCAGCCAAGGTCTAGGCCAAAACTCCTACGAGCAGTACTTC.

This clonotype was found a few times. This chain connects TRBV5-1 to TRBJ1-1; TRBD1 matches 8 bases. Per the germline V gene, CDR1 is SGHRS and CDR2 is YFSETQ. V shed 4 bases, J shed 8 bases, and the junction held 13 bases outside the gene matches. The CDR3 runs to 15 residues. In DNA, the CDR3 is TGCGCCAGCAGCCTAAGGGCCGGGACAGGAGGGGAAGCTTTCTTT. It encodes CASSLRAGTGGEAFF.

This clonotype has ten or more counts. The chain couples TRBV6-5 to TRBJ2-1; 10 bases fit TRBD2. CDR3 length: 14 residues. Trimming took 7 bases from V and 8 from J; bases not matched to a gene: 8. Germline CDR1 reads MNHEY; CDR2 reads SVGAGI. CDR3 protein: CASTEAGGPDEQFF. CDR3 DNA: TGTGCCAGCACCGAAGCGGGGGGGCCGGATGAGCAGTTCTTC.

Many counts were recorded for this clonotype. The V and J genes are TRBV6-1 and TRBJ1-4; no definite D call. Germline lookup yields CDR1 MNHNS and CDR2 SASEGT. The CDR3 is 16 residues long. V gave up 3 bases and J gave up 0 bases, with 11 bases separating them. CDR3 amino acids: CASSEAALTTNEKLFF. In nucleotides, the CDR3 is TGTGCCAGCAGTGAGGCAGCGCTAACAACTAATGAAAAACTGTTTTTT.

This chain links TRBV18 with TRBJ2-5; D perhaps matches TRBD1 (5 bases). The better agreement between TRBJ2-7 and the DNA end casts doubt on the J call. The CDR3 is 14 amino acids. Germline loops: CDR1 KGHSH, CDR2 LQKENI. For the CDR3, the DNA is TGTGCCAGCTCACCAAAGGCAGGGTCCAACGAGCAGTACTTC. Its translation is CASSPKAGSNEQYF.

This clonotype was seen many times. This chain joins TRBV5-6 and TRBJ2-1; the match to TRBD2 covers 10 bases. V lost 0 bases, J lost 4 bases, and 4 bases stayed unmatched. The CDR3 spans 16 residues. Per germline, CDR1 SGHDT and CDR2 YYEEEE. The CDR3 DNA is TGTGCCAGCAGCTTGGGGTCTAGCGGGGGATACAATGAGCAGTTCTTC. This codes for CASSLGSSGGYNEQFF.

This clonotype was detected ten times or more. The CDR3 DNA reads as TGCAGTGCTCCCCTCCGGGGGGGCCGCACAGATACGCAGTATTTT. Translated, it gives CSAPLRGGRTDTQYF. The chain carries TRBV20-1 and TRBJ2-3; TRBD2 matches 8 bases. With V trimmed by 5 bases and J by 1 base, 8 bases remained unmatched. The CDR3 runs to 15 residues. CDR1 is DFQATT and CDR2 is SNEGSKA in the germline V gene (reference sequence).

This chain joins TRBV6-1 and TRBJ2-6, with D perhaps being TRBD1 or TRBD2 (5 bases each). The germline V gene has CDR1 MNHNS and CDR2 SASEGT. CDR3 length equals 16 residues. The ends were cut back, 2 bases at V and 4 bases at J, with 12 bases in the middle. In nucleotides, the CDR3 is TGTGCCAGCAGTGAACAAGCAGGGACCGGGGCCAACGTCCTGACTTTC. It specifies CASSEQAGTGANVLTF.

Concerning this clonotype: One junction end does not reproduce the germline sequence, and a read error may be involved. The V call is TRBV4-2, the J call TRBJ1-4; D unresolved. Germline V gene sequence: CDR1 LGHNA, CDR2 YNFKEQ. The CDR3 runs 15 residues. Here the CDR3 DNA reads TGTGCCAGCAGCCAAGATAAGGGCCTCAATGAAAAACGGTTTTTT. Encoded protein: CASSQDKGLNEKRFF.

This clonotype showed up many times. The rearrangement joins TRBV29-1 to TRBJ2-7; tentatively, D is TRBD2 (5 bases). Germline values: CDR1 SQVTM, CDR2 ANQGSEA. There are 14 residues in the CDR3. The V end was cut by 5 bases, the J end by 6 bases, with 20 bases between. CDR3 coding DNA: TGCAGCGTTCCCTCGTCCTTCGGCGCGGGCGAGCAGTACTTC. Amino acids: CSVPSSFGAGEQYF.

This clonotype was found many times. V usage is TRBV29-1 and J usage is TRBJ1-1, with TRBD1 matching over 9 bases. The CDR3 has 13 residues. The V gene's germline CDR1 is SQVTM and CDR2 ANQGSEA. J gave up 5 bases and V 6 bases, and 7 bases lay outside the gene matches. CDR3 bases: TGCAGCGTCCTGACAGGGGGTAAGACTGAAGCTTTCTTT. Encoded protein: CSVLTGGKTEAFF.

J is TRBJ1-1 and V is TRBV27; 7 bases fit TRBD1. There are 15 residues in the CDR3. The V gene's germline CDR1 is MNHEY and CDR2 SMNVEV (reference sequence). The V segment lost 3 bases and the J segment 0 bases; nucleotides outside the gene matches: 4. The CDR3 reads CASSFSGQMNTEAFF. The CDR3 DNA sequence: TGTGCCAGCAGTTTCTCGGGACAGATGAACACTGAAGCTTTCTTT.

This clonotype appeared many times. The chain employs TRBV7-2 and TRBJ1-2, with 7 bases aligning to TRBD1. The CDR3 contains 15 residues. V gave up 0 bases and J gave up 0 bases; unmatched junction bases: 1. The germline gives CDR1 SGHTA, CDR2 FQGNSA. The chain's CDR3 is CASSLAGQPNYGYTF. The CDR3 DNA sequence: TGTGCCAGCAGCTTAGCGGGACAGCCTAACTATGGCTACACCTTC.

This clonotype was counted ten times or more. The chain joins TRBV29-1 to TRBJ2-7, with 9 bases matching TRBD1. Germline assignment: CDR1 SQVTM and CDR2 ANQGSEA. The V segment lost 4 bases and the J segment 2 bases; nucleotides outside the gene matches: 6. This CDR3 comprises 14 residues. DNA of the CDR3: TGCAGCGTTGGATCGACAGGGGGTGCCTACGAGCAGTACTTC. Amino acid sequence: CSVGSTGGAYEQYF.

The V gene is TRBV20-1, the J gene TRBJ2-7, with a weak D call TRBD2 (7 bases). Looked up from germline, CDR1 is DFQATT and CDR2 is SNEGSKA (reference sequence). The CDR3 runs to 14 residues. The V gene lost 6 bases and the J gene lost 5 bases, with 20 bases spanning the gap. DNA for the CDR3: TGCAGTGCCGCTAAGGGGGGGGCGGGCCACGAGCAGTACTTC. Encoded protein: CSAAKGGAGHEQYF.

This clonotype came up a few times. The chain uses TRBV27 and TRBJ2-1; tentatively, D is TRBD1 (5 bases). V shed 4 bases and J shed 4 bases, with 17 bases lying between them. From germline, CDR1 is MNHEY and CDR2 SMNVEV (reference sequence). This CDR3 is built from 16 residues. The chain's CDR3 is CASSSPRGRRYNEQFF. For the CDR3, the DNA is TGTGCCAGCAGTTCCCCTAGGGGTAGGAGATACAATGAGCAGTTCTTC.

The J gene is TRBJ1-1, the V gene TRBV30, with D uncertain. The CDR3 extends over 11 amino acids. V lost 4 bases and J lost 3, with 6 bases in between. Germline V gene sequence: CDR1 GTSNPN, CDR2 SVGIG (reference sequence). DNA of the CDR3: TGTGCCTGGATTCAGGACACTGAAGCTTTCTTT. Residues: CAWIQDTEAFF.

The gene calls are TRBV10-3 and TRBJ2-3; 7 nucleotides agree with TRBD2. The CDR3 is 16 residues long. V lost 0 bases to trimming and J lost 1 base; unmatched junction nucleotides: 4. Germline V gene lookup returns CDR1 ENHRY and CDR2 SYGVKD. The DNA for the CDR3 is TGTGCCATCAGTGAGTCGACCCGGGAGGGCACAGATACGCAGTATTTT. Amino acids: CAISESTREGTDTQYF.

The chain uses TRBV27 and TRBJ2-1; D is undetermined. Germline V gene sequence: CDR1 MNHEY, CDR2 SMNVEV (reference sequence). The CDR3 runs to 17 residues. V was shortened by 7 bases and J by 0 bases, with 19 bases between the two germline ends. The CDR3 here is CASTPGRKQSSYNEQFF. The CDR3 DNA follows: TGTGCCAGCACCCCCGGTAGAAAACAAAGCTCCTACAATGAGCAGTTCTTC.

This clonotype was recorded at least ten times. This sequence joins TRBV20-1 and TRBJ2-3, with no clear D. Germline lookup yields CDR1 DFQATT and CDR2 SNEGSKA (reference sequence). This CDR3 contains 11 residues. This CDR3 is CSPLDGDTQYF. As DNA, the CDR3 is TGCAGCCCGCTAGATGGGGATACGCAGTATTTT.

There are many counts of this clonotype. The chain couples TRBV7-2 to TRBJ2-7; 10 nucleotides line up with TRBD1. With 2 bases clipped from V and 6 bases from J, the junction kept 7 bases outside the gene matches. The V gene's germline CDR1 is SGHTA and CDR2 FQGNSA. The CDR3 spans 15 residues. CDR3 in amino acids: CASSLSGTGVSEQYF. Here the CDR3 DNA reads TGTGCCAGCAGCTTATCAGGGACAGGGGTCAGCGAGCAGTACTTC.

CDR3 amino acids: CASSLTREAGELFF. The CDR3 nucleotides read TGTGCCAGCAGTTTAACCAGGGAAGCCGGGGAGCTGTTTTTT. This chain connects TRBV12-3 or TRBV12-4 to TRBJ2-2, with a possible D match to TRBD1 (5 bases). The CDR3 length is 14 residues. Between the trimmed V and J ends, which lost 2 bases and 6 bases, there was a span of 10 bases.

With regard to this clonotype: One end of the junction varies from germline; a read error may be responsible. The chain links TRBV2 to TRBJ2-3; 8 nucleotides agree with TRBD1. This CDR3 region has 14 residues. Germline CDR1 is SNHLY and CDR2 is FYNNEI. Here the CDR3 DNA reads TGTGCCAGCAGCTGGGACAGGAAGACAGGTACGCAGTATTTT. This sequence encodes CASSWDRKTGTQYF.

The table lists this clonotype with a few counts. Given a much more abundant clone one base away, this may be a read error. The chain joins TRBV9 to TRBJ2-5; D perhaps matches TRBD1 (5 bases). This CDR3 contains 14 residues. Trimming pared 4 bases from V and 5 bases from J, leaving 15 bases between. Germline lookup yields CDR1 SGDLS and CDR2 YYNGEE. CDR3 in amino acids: CASSPLGVGETQYF. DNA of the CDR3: TGTGCCAGCAGCCCCCTAGGGGTGGGCGAGACCCAGTACTTC.

CDR3 sequence: CASSLDNRSGQGALNQPQHF. CDR3 in DNA: TGTGCCAGCAGTTTAGATAACCGGTCCGGACAGGGGGCTCTCAATCAGCCCCAGCATTTT. The genes are TRBV12-3 or TRBV12-4 and TRBJ1-5; TRBD1 aligns across 11 bases. The CDR3 has 20 amino acids. The V segment lost 1 base and the J segment 3 bases; nucleotides outside the gene matches: 14.

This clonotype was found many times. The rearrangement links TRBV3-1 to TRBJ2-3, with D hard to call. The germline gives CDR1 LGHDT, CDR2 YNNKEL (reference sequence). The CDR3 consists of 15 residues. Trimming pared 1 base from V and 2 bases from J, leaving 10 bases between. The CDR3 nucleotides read TGTGCCAGCAGCCAAGTACCCCAGTCCACAGATACGCAGTATTTT. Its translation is CASSQVPQSTDTQYF.

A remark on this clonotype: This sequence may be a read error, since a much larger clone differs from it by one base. CDR3 residues: CASSARGLEFLNCEQFF. The CDR3 DNA follows: TGTGCCAGCAGTGCCCGAGGACTAGAGTTTTTAAATTGTGAGCAGTTCTTC. This sequence joins TRBV6-2 or TRBV6-3 and TRBJ2-1, with 7 bases matching TRBD2. The junction had 19 bases not matched to a gene; V was cut back by 5 bases and J by 9 bases. From germline, CDR1 is MNHEY and CDR2 SVGEGT. There are 17 residues in the CDR3.

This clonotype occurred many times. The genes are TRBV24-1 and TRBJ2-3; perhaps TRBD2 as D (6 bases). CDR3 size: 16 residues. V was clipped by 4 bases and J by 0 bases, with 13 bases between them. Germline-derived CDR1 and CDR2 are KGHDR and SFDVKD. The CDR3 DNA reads TGTGCCACCAGTGACCTGGGGGGTCCTAGCACAGATACGCAGTATTTT. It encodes CATSDLGGPSTDTQYF.

The CDR3 region is CATAGRGYALGANVLTF. The CDR3 DNA sequence: TGTGCCACCGCGGGCAGGGGATACGCTTTGGGGGCCAACGTCCTGACTTTC. This chain links TRBV19 with TRBJ2-6; TRBD1 might be the D (6 bases). The CDR3 is made up of 17 amino acids. V was clipped by 10 bases and J by 4 bases, with 23 bases between them. The germline CDR1 and CDR2 sequences are LNHDA and SQIVND (reference sequence).

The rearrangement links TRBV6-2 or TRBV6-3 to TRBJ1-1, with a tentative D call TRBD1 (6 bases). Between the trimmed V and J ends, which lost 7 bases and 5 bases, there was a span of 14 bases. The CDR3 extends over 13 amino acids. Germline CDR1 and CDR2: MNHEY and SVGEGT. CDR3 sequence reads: CASNRGRGTEAFF. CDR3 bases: TGTGCCAGCAACAGAGGGAGGGGGACTGAAGCTTTCTTT.

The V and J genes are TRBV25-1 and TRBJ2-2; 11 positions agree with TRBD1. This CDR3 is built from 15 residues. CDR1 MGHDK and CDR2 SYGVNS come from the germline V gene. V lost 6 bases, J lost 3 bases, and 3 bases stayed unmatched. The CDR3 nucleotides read TGTGCCAGCAGGGGGGGACAGGGGGACACCGGGGAGCTGTTTTTT. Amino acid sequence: CASRGGQGDTGELFF.

CDR3 sequence reads: CACRGLGTGELFF. CDR3 nucleotides: TGTGCCTGCAGGGGTTTGGGGACCGGGGAGCTGTTTTTT. The gene calls are TRBV19 and TRBJ2-2, with D possibly being TRBD1 (6 bases). V shed 11 bases and J shed 5 bases, with 15 bases lying between them. The CDR3 sequence is 13 residues long. CDR1 is LNHDA, CDR2 SQIVND, per germline (reference sequence).